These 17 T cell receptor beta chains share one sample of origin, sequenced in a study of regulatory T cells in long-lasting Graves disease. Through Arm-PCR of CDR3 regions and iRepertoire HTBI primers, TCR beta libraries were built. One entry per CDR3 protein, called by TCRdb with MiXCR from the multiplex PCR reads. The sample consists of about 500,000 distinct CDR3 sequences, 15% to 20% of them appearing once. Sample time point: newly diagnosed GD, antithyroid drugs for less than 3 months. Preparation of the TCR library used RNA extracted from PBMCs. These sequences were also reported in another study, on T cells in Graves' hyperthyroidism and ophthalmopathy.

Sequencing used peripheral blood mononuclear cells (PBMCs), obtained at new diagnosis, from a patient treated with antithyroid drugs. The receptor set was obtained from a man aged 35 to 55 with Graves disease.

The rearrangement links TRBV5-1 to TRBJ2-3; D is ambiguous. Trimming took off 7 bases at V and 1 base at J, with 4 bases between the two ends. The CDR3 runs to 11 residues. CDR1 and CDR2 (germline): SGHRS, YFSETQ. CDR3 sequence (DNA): TGCGCCAGCTTTGGCACAGATACGCAGTATTTT. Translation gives CASFGTDTQYF.

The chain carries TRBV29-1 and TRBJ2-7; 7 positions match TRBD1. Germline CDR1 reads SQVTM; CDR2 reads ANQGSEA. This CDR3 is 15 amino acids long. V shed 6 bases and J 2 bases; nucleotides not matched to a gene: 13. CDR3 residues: CSVSVRGDSTYEQYF. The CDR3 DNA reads TGCAGCGTCTCAGTACGTGGGGACAGCACCTACGAGCAGTACTTC.

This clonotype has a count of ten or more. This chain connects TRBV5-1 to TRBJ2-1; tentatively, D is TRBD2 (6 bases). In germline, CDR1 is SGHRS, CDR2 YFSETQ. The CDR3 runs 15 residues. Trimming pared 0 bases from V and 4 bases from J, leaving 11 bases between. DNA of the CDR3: TGCGCCAGCAGCTTGGTGTCTAGCGCATACAATGAGCAGTTCTTC. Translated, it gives CASSLVSSAYNEQFF. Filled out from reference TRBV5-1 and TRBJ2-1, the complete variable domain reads KAGVTQTPRYLIKTRGQQVTLSCSPISGHRSVSWYQQTPGQGLQFLFEYFSETQRNKGNFPGRFSGRQFSNSRSEMNVSTLELGDSALYLCASSLVSSAYNEQFFGPGTRLTVL.

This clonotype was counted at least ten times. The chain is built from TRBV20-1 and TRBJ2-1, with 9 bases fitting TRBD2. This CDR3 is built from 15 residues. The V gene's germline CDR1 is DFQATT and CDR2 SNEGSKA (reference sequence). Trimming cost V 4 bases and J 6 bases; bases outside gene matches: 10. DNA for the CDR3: TGCAGTGCTACATCCGCCGCGGGAGGGCGCAATGAGCAGTTCTTC. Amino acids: CSATSAAGGRNEQFF.

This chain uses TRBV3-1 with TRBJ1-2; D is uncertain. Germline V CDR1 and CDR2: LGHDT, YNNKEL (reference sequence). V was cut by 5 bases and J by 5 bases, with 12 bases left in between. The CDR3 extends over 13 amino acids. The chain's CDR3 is CASSSTQSYGYTF. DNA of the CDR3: TGTGCCAGCAGCTCGACCCAATCTTATGGCTACACCTTC. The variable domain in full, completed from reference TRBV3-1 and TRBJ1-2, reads DTAVSQTPKYLVTQMGNDKSIKCEQNLGHDTMYWYKQDSKKFLKIMFSYNNKELIINETVPNRFSPKSPDKAHLNLHINSLELGDSAVYFCASSSTQSYGYTFGSGTRLTVV.

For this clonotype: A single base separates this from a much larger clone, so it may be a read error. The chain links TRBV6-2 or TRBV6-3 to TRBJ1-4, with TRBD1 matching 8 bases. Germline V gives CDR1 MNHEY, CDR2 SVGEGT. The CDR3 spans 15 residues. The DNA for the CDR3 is TGTGCCAGCGGAGAGAGGACAGGGCCTAATAAAAAACTGTTTTTT. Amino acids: CASGERTGPNKKLFF.

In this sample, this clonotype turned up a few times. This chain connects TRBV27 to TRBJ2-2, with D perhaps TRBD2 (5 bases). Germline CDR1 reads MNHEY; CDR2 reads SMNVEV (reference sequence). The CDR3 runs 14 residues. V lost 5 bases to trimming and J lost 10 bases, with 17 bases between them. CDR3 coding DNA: TGTGCCAGCAGTATACGCTCGAGGGCCGTGGAGCTGTTTTTT. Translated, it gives CASSIRSRAVELFF.

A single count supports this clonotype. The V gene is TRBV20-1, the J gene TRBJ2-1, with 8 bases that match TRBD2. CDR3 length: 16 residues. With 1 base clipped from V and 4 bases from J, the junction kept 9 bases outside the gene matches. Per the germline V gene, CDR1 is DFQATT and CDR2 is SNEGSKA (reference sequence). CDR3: CSARVGVAGGYNEQFF. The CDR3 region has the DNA TGCAGTGCTAGAGTCGGGGTCGCGGGAGGATACAATGAGCAGTTCTTC.

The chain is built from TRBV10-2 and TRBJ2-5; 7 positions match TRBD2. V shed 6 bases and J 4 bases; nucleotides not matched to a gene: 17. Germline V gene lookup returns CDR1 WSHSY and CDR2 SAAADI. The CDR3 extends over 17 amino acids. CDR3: CASSDVPRAGRGETQYF. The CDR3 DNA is TGCGCCAGCAGCGACGTTCCCCGGGCAGGGAGGGGAGAGACCCAGTACTTC.

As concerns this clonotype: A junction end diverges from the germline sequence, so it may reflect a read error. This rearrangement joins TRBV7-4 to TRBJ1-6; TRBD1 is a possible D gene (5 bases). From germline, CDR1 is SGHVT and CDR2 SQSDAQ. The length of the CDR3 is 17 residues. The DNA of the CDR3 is TGTGCCAGCATCTTATTCTATCTTCGAGGGGCAAATTCACCCCTCCACTTT. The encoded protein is CASILFYLRGANSPLHF.

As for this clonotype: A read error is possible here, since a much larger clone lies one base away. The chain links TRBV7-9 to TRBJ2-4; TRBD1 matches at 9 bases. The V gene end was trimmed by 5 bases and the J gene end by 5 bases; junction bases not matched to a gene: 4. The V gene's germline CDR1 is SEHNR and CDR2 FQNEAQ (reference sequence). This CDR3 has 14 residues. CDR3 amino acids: CASSPQGAENIQYF. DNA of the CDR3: TGTGCCAGCAGCCCACAGGGGGCCGAAAACATTCAGTACTTC. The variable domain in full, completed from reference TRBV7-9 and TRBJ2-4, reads DTGVSQNPRHKITKRGQNVTFRCDPISEHNRLYWYRQTLGQGPEFLTYFQNEAQLEKSRLLSDRFSAERPKGSFSTLEIQRTEQGDSAMYLCASSPQGAENIQYFGAGTRLSVL.

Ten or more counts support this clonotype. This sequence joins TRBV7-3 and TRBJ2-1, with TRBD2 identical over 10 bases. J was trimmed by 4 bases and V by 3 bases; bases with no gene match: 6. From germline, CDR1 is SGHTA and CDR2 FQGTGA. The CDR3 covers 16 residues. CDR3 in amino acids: CASSLGSGRTYNEQFF. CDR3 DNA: TGTGCCAGCAGCTTGGGTAGCGGGAGGACTTACAATGAGCAGTTCTTC.

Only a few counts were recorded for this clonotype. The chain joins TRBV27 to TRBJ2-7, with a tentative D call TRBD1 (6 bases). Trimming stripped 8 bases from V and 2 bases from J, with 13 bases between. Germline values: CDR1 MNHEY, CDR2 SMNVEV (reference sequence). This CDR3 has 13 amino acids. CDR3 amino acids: CASGPGQTYEQYF. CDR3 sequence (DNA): TGTGCCAGCGGTCCGGGACAAACCTACGAGCAGTACTTC.

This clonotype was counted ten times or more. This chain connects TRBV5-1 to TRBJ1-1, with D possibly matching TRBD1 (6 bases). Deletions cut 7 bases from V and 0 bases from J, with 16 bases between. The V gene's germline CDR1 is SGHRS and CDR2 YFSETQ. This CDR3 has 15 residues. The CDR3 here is CASPKQDSLNTEAFF. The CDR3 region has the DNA TGCGCCAGCCCGAAGCAGGACAGTTTGAACACTGAAGCTTTCTTT. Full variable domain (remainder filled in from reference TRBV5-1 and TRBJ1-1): KAGVTQTPRYLIKTRGQQVTLSCSPISGHRSVSWYQQTPGQGLQFLFEYFSETQRNKGNFPGRFSGRQFSNSRSEMNVSTLELGDSALYLCASPKQDSLNTEAFFGQGTRLTVV.

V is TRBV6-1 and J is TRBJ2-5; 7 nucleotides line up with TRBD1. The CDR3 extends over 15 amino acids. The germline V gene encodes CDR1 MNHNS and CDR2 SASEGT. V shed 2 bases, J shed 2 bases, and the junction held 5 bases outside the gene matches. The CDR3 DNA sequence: TGTGCCAGCAGTGAAATGGGGACAGTTCAAGAGACCCAGTACTTC. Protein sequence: CASSEMGTVQETQYF.

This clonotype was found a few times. The CDR3 is CASSLLRDTDTQYF. The CDR3 DNA reads as TGTGCCAGCAGCTTGTTGCGGGACACAGATACGCAGTATTTT. The rearrangement joins TRBV5-4 to TRBJ2-3, with D tentatively TRBD2 (6 bases). The CDR3 runs 14 residues. The V gene's germline CDR1 is SGHNT and CDR2 YYREEE (reference sequence). With 1 base removed from V and 2 bases from J, the gap between germline ends came to 8 bases.

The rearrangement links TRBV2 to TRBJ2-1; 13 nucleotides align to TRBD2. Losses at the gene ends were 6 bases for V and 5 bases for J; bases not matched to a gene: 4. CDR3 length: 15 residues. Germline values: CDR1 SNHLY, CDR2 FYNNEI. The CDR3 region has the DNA TGTGCCAGCAGCGATGGGACTAGCGGGAACAATGAGCAGTTCTTC. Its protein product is CASSDGTSGNNEQFF.